The 6 T cell receptor beta chains below come from one sample, sequenced in a study of regulatory T cells in long-lasting Graves disease. Time point denoted: newly diagnosed GD, antithyroid drugs for less than 3 months. After RNA was extracted from PBMCs, the TCR library was made from it. The TCR beta library used iRepertoire HTBI primers with Arm-PCR amplification of CDR3. TCRdb used MiXCR to reprocess the multiplex PCR reads, holding one entry per CDR3 protein. Among 360,000 or so distinct CDR3 sequences listed, about 17% were seen once. A further study also used this sample, focusing on T cells in Graves' hyperthyroidism and ophthalmopathy.

This material consisted of peripheral blood mononuclear cells (PBMCs), taken at new diagnosis, from a patient treated with antithyroid drugs. The receptors were sampled from a woman aged 18 to 35 with Graves disease.

This clonotype came up many times. The chain employs TRBV30 and TRBJ2-3, with 11 bases aligning to TRBD2. The trim removed 3 bases at V and 9 bases at J, leaving 11 bases unmatched. Looked up from germline, CDR1 is GTSNPN and CDR2 is SVGIG (reference sequence). The CDR3 length is 15 residues. CDR3 bases: TGTGCCTGGAGCGCCACTAGCGGGGGCCCCTCCACGCAGTATTTT. This gives the protein CAWSATSGGPSTQYF.

This clonotype was seen more than once but under ten times. The rearrangement joins TRBV5-1 to TRBJ1-2; no reliable D call. Trimming took off 4 bases at V and 5 bases at J, with 15 bases between the two ends. CDR3 length: 14 residues. Germline values: CDR1 SGHRS, CDR2 YFSETQ. CDR3 coding DNA: TGCGCCAGCAGCGTCCCCGGGCGGGTGTATGGCTACACCTTC. Encoded protein: CASSVPGRVYGYTF. Full variable domain (rest looked up from reference TRBV5-1 and TRBJ1-2): KAGVTQTPRYLIKTRGQQVTLSCSPISGHRSVSWYQQTPGQGLQFLFEYFSETQRNKGNFPGRFSGRQFSNSRSEMNVSTLELGDSALYLCASSVPGRVYGYTFGSGTRLTVV.

This clonotype was seen ten or more times. The chain carries TRBV12-3 or TRBV12-4 and TRBJ2-2; weak D call: TRBD1 (6 bases). The CDR3 has 16 residues. Trimming took off 6 bases at V and 3 bases at J, with 17 bases between the two ends. Written as DNA, the CDR3 is TGTGCCAGCAGCCCTGAGGGACACGATGACACCGGGGAGCTGTTTTTT. Protein sequence: CASSPEGHDDTGELFF.

CDR3 residues: CASSLGTGESGYTF. The CDR3 DNA sequence: TGCGCCAGCAGCTTAGGGACAGGTGAAAGTGGCTACACCTTC. The chain recombines TRBV5-1 with TRBJ1-2; TRBD1 aligns across 8 bases. The CDR3 is 14 residues long. With V trimmed by 2 bases and J by 7 bases, 7 bases remained unmatched. Germline V lookup: CDR1 SGHRS, CDR2 YFSETQ.

This clonotype was counted ten times or more. The chain is built from TRBV20-1 and TRBJ2-3, with D hard to call. V was trimmed by 0 bases and J by 4 bases, leaving 17 bases between them. Germline V gives CDR1 DFQATT, CDR2 SNEGSKA (reference sequence). The CDR3 runs to 16 residues. DNA of the CDR3: TGCAGTGCTAGAGACCTCCTTAGGAAAATCGCAGATACGCAGTATTTT. Protein sequence: CSARDLLRKIADTQYF.

There are many counts of this clonotype. The chain has TRBV18 and TRBJ1-2; tentative D call: TRBD1 (5 bases). Germline V gene sequence: CDR1 KGHSH, CDR2 LQKENI. CDR3 length equals 15 residues. V lost 3 bases and J lost 8, with 19 bases in between. CDR3 DNA sequence: TGTGCCAGCTCACCGTATCAAGGGGCACTTAACGGCTACACCTTC. Amino acids: CASSPYQGALNGYTF.